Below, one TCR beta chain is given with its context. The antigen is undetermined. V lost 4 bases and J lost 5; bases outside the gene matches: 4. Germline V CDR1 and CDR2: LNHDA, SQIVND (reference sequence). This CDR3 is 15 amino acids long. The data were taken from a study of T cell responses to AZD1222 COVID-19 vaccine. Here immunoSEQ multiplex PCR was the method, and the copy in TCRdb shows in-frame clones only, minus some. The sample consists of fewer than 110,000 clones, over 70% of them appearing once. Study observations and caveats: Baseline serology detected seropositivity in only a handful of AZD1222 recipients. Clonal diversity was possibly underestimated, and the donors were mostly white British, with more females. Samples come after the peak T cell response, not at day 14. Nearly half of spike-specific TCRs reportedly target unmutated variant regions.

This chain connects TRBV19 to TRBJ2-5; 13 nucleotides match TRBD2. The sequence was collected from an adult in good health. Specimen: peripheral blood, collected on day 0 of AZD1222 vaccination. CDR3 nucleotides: TGTGCCAGTAGTACATCGACTAGCGGGAGGGAGACCCAGTACTTC. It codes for CASSTSTSGRETQYF.